One sample yielded the 32 T cell receptor beta chains listed below, sequenced in a study of T cells in Graves' hyperthyroidism and ophthalmopathy. Amplified regions were TCR beta CDR3 sequences from RNA transcripts. First-round RT-PCR with HTBI primers amplified the TCR CDR3 region. One entry per CDR3 protein, called by TCRdb with MiXCR from the multiplex PCR reads. This table has nearly 250,000 distinct CDR3 sequences, approximately 25% appearing once. The sequencing sample was made of blood. These receptors came from a woman aged 40 to 55 with Graves' ophthalmopathy.

V gene TRBV6-1 combines with J gene TRBJ2-7; tentatively, D is TRBD1 (6 bases). CDR3 length: 13 amino acids. Germline V CDR1 and CDR2: MNHNS, SASEGT. Trimming left V 7 bases short and J 7 bases short, with 17 bases between. In DNA, the CDR3 is TGTGCCAGCAATCACGACAGGCCGGGGGAGCAGTACTTC. Translating it yields CASNHDRPGEQYF.

This clonotype was observed at least ten times. The rearrangement uses TRBV11-2 and TRBJ2-6; no firm D call. The germline CDR1 and CDR2 sequences are SGHAT and FQNNGV. The CDR3 is made up of 16 amino acids. V lost 5 bases and J lost 0, with 11 bases in between. CDR3 bases: TGTGCCAGCAGCCGAAGACTGCTCTCTGGGGCCAACGTCCTGACTTTC. It is translated as CASSRRLLSGANVLTF.

In its sample, this clonotype was seen many times. This chain uses TRBV5-1 with TRBJ2-7; D not certain. The CDR3 extends over 14 amino acids. Germline V gene sequence: CDR1 SGHRS, CDR2 YFSETQ. Trimming pared 4 bases from V and 4 bases from J, leaving 15 bases between. CDR3 region: CASSNVAGSYEQYF. DNA of the CDR3: TGCGCCAGCAGCAATGTTGCAGGATCATACGAGCAGTACTTC.

The chain couples TRBV6-1 to TRBJ1-2; no clear D gene. The CDR3 contains 13 residues. CDR1 is MNHNS and CDR2 is SASEGT in the germline V gene. With 4 bases removed from V and 4 bases from J, the gap between germline ends came to 10 bases. The CDR3 here is CASSVLGSYGYTF. In DNA, the CDR3 is TGTGCCAGCAGTGTCCTCGGATCCTATGGCTACACCTTC.

This clonotype came up many times. This chain links TRBV12-3 or TRBV12-4 with TRBJ1-5; TRBD1 matches 7 bases. Trimming at V came to 4 bases and at J to 0 bases, leaving 6 bases not matched to a gene. The CDR3 loop spans 16 amino acids. The CDR3 DNA follows: TGTGCCAGCAGTTCTGACAGGGACAATAGCAATCAGCCCCAGCATTTT. It is translated as CASSSDRDNSNQPQHF.

This clonotype has ten or more counts. V is TRBV2 and J is TRBJ1-2; 8 bases fit TRBD1. This CDR3 has 13 residues. V lost 5 bases, J lost 7 bases, and 6 bases stayed unmatched. CDR1 and CDR2 (germline): SNHLY, FYNNEI. The CDR3 here is CASSQTGGFGYTF. The CDR3 nucleotides are TGTGCCAGCAGTCAAACAGGGGGTTTTGGCTACACCTTC. The full variable domain, with the rest looked up from reference TRBV2 and TRBJ1-2, is EPEVTQTPSHQVTQMGQEVILRCVPISNHLYFYWYRQILGQKVEFLVSFYNNEISEKSEIFDDQFSVERPDGSNFTLKIRSTKLEDSAMYFCASSQTGGFGYTFGSGTRLTVV.

The chain joins TRBV28 to TRBJ2-1; TRBD2 aligns across 10 bases. V trimming: 4 bases; J trimming: 5 bases; junction bases outside the gene matches: 8. Germline assignment: CDR1 MDHEN and CDR2 SYDVKM. The CDR3 is made up of 16 amino acids. CDR3 sequence (DNA): TGTGCCAGCAGTTCCCTAGCGGGAGTCCACCACAATGAGCAGTTCTTC. This sequence encodes CASSSLAGVHHNEQFF.

This clonotype was counted many times. The V gene is TRBV24-1, the J gene TRBJ2-7; 9 nucleotides line up with TRBD1. CDR1 and CDR2 (germline): KGHDR, SFDVKD. The CDR3 extends over 12 amino acids. The J segment lost 6 bases and the V segment lost 7 bases, leaving 3 bases of the junction unmatched. In DNA, the CDR3 is TGTGCCACCAGCCAGGACAGGGGCGAGCAGTACTTC. It is translated as CATSQDRGEQYF.

This clonotype has at least ten counts. The gene calls are TRBV11-2 and TRBJ2-7, with TRBD2 matching over 7 bases. The V gene end was trimmed by 0 bases and the J gene end by 6 bases; junction bases not matched to a gene: 8. The germline V gene encodes CDR1 SGHAT and CDR2 FQNNGV. This CDR3 comprises 15 residues. This CDR3 is CASSLDGGGPREQYF. The CDR3 nucleotides read TGTGCCAGCAGCTTAGACGGGGGAGGGCCTCGCGAGCAGTACTTC.

Here the CDR3 DNA reads TGTGCCAGCAGCTTTAGCGGGACAGGGCAGCCCCAGCATTTT. Its translation: CASSFSGTGQPQHF. The chain uses TRBV7-4 and TRBJ1-5; 9 bases align to TRBD1. The CDR3 length is 14 residues. Germline CDR1 reads SGHVT; CDR2 reads SQSDAQ. After removal of 3 bases from V and 7 bases from J, the junction contained 4 bases not matched to a gene.

This clonotype was observed at least ten times. The chain employs TRBV20-1 and TRBJ2-7, with 9 nucleotides matching TRBD1. The germline V gene encodes CDR1 DFQATT and CDR2 SNEGSKA (reference sequence). The V and J ends lost 0 bases and 2 bases, in that order; junction bases with no gene match: 2. This CDR3 has 14 amino acids. In DNA, the CDR3 is TGCAGTGCTAGAGATGGGACAGGGACCTACGAGCAGTACTTC. As protein: CSARDGTGTYEQYF.

This clonotype has ten or more counts. The CDR3 DNA sequence: TGTGCCAGCAGCTTCCTCCGGACTAGCGCCACCTACGAGCAGTACTTC. As protein: CASSFLRTSATYEQYF. This chain uses TRBV5-5 with TRBJ2-7; 9 positions match TRBD2. The length of the CDR3 is 16 residues. CDR1 is SGHKS, CDR2 YYEKEE, per germline (reference sequence). J gave up 2 bases and V 2 bases, and 8 bases lay outside the gene matches.

In this sample, this clonotype turned up many times. The chain combines TRBV5-1 with TRBJ2-7, with D uncertain. Trimming stripped 0 bases from V and 4 bases from J, with 11 bases between. The CDR3 covers 14 residues. CDR1 and CDR2 (germline): SGHRS, YFSETQ. The CDR3 sequence: CASSLGIGSYEQYF. In DNA form, the CDR3 reads TGCGCCAGCAGCTTGGGGATAGGGTCTTACGAGCAGTACTTC.

The V gene is TRBV29-1, the J gene TRBJ2-2, with 7 bases aligning to TRBD1. The CDR3 is 16 amino acids. Germline CDR1 SQVTM, CDR2 ANQGSEA. Trimming removed 4 bases from V and 0 bases from J; junction bases left unmatched: 8. CDR3 residues: CSVAARGQPNTGELFF. The CDR3 nucleotides are TGCAGCGTTGCCGCGAGGGGGCAACCGAACACCGGGGAGCTGTTTTTT.

The chain joins TRBV12-3 or TRBV12-4 to TRBJ1-1, with D hard to call. V lost 7 bases, J lost 0 bases, and 12 bases lay in between. The CDR3 sequence is 14 residues long. As DNA, the CDR3 is TGTGCCAGCACCGACTGGCCCTTGAACACTGAAGCTTTCTTT. Its translation: CASTDWPLNTEAFF.

This clonotype was counted ten times or more. The chain couples TRBV4-2 to TRBJ1-6; D remains ambiguous. The V gene's germline CDR1 is LGHNA and CDR2 YNFKEQ. Trimming removed 0 bases from V and 7 bases from J, with 10 bases in between. This CDR3 contains 15 residues. The CDR3 nucleotides read TGTGCCAGCAGCCAAGACGCCGGCATAAATTCACCCCTCCACTTT. It is translated as CASSQDAGINSPLHF.

This clonotype was observed many times. The junction does not match germline at one end; this may be a read error. The V call is TRBV4-1, the J call TRBJ2-5; D remains unclear. The CDR3 loop spans 14 amino acids. The germline gives CDR1 MGHRA, CDR2 YSYEKL. The CDR3 DNA follows: TGCGCCAGCAGCCAAGATCGTGAGTCCCTTTCCAGGCACTTC. Translation: CASSQDRESLSRHF.

This clonotype was counted many times. The genes are TRBV6-1 and TRBJ2-5; 7 positions agree with TRBD2. Germline V gives CDR1 MNHNS, CDR2 SASEGT. The CDR3 length is 14 residues. Trimming at V came to 4 bases and at J to 5 bases, leaving 7 bases not matched to a gene. The CDR3 sequence: CASSAVGGWETQYF. In DNA form, the CDR3 reads TGTGCCAGCAGTGCGGTGGGAGGGTGGGAGACCCAGTACTTC.

Many counts were recorded for this clonotype. DNA for the CDR3: TGTGCCAGCAGTACCCGGGACAGGGACGAGCAGTACTTC. Translation: CASSTRDRDEQYF. The rearrangement joins TRBV28 to TRBJ2-7; 9 bases agree with TRBD1. The germline V gene encodes CDR1 MDHEN and CDR2 SYDVKM. The CDR3 is 13 residues long. The V gene end was trimmed by 5 bases and the J gene end by 5 bases; junction bases not matched to a gene: 4. Full variable domain (remainder filled in from reference TRBV28 and TRBJ2-7): DVKVTQSSRYLVKRTGEKVFLECVQDMDHENMFWYRQDPGLGLRLIYFSYDVKMKEKGDIPEGYSVSREKKERFSLILESASTNQTSMYLCASSTRDRDEQYFGPGTRLTVT.

There are many counts of this clonotype. V gene TRBV27 combines with J gene TRBJ2-7, with 9 bases lining up with TRBD1. Per germline, CDR1 MNHEY and CDR2 SMNVEV (reference sequence). Trimming removed 3 bases from V and 6 bases from J; junction bases left unmatched: 6. The CDR3 consists of 14 residues. The CDR3 DNA follows: TGTGCCAGCAGTTTGAGGGGACAGGGTGGCGAGCAGTACTTC. It encodes CASSLRGQGGEQYF.

This clonotype was found once. This rearrangement joins TRBV19 to TRBJ1-2, with TRBD1 as a possible D gene (5 bases). This CDR3 is built from 13 residues. Germline V lookup: CDR1 LNHDA, CDR2 SQIVND (reference sequence). Trimming stripped 5 bases from V and 5 bases from J, with 12 bases between. CDR3 DNA: TGTGCCAGTAGTCGACAGAATCATTATGGCTACACCTTC. Protein product: CASSRQNHYGYTF.

This clonotype was counted between two and nine times. The chain couples TRBV15 to TRBJ2-7; 7 bases agree with TRBD2. Germline V gene data show CDR1 as LNHNV and CDR2 as YYDKDF (reference sequence). The CDR3 consists of 14 residues. V trimming: 2 bases; J trimming: 1 base; junction bases outside the gene matches: 2. CDR3: CATSRSGNSYEQYF. CDR3 DNA sequence: TGTGCCACCAGCAGAAGCGGGAATTCCTACGAGCAGTACTTC.

This clonotype was detected ten times or more. CDR3 DNA sequence: TGTGCCAGCAGCTCCCCCCGCAGGGAAACTAACTATGGCTACACCTTC. Translated: CASSSPRRETNYGYTF. V usage is TRBV11-1 and J usage is TRBJ1-2; tentative D call: TRBD1 (5 bases). CDR3 length: 16 amino acids. Trimming stripped 4 bases from V and 0 bases from J, with 15 bases between. Germline assignment: CDR1 SGHAT and CDR2 FQDESV (reference sequence).

V gene TRBV6-2 or TRBV6-3 combines with J gene TRBJ2-7; 8 nucleotides match TRBD1. Germline CDR1 reads MNHEY; CDR2 reads SVGEGT. The CDR3 sequence is 16 residues long. Trimming took 0 bases from V and 2 from J; bases not matched to a gene: 6. CDR3 DNA: TGTGCCAGCAGTTACTCGATGACAGGGGTGCCCTACGAGCAGTACTTC. It codes for CASSYSMTGVPYEQYF.

This clonotype showed up just once. The chain is built from TRBV19 and TRBJ1-5; D is unresolved. From germline, CDR1 is LNHDA and CDR2 SQIVND (reference sequence). CDR3 length: 15 amino acids. The V and J ends lost 4 bases and 0 bases respectively, with 10 bases between them. CDR3 sequence reads: CASSTTHYSNQPQHF. The CDR3 bases are TGTGCCAGTAGTACAACACATTATAGCAATCAGCCCCAGCATTTT.

This clonotype has a count of ten or more. A read error may produce the germline difference seen at one junction end. The CDR3 sequence: CASNEAKGSNQPQHF. Here the CDR3 DNA reads TGTGCCAGCAATGAAGCTAAGGGGAGCAATCAGCCCCAGCATTTT. The genes are TRBV2 and TRBJ1-5, with a possible D match to TRBD1 (5 bases). Germline values: CDR1 SNHLY, CDR2 FYNNEI. CDR3 length: 15 residues.

The chain has TRBV27 and TRBJ1-2; D not resolved. The CDR3 sequence is 14 residues long. Germline V gene lookup returns CDR1 MNHEY and CDR2 SMNVEV (reference sequence). Trimming removed 1 base from V and 4 bases from J, with 10 bases in between. The CDR3 is CASSLFAAGYGYTF. As DNA, the CDR3 is TGTGCCAGCAGTTTATTTGCGGCCGGCTATGGCTACACCTTC.

This clonotype was recorded many times. The CDR3 spells CSVEVGQNTEAFF. DNA of the CDR3: TGCAGCGTTGAAGTGGGGCAGAACACTGAAGCTTTCTTT. The V gene is TRBV29-1, the J gene TRBJ1-1; perhaps TRBD1 as D (5 bases). The germline gives CDR1 SQVTM, CDR2 ANQGSEA. This CDR3 has 13 residues. Trimming cost V 1 base and J 1 base, with 7 bases left between them.

This clonotype showed up many times. J is TRBJ1-1 and V is TRBV18; 9 nucleotides line up with TRBD1. This CDR3 has 15 residues. Germline lookup yields CDR1 KGHSH and CDR2 LQKENI. Trimming at V came to 4 bases and at J to 1 base, leaving 4 bases not matched to a gene. The CDR3, as DNA: TGTGCCAGCTCACACGGGACAGGGTGGAACACTGAAGCTTTCTTT. Translating gives CASSHGTGWNTEAFF. Variable domain in full (rest from reference TRBV18 and TRBJ1-1): NAGVMQNPRHLVRRRGQEARLRCSPMKGHSHVYWYRQLPEEGLKFMVYLQKENIIDESGMPKERFSAEFPKEGPSILRIQQVVRGDSAAYFCASSHGTGWNTEAFFGQGTRLTVV.

The chain carries TRBV27 and TRBJ1-1; TRBD1 might be the D (5 bases). In germline, CDR1 is MNHEY, CDR2 SMNVEV (reference sequence). V was clipped by 4 bases and J by 8 bases, with 14 bases between them. The CDR3 length is 13 residues. CDR3 DNA: TGTGCCAGCAGTTCATATCCGAGACAGGAAGCTTTCTTT. This codes for CASSSYPRQEAFF.

The chain's CDR3 is CATSREQLAGGVPYEQYF. The CDR3 nucleotides are TGTGCCACCAGCAGAGAGCAACTAGCGGGAGGTGTCCCCTACGAGCAGTACTTC. J is TRBJ2-7 and V is TRBV15, with 12 bases aligning to TRBD2. Germline CDR1 and CDR2: LNHNV and YYDKDF (reference sequence). The ends lost 0 bases at V and 2 bases at J; junction bases unmatched: 8. The CDR3 length is 18 residues.

This clonotype was counted many times. This CDR3 reads CAWRPGITEAFF. The CDR3 coding sequence is TGTGCCTGGCGCCCAGGGATCACTGAAGCTTTCTTT. The chain has TRBV30 and TRBJ1-1, with D maybe TRBD1 (5 bases). The germline gives CDR1 GTSNPN, CDR2 SVGIG (reference sequence). The ends were cut back, 5 bases at V and 4 bases at J, with 11 bases in the middle. The CDR3 is 12 amino acids.